The present entry profiles one T cell receptor beta chain with its context. The data derive from a study of cytomegalovirus exposure and HLA in healthy donors. The CDR3 contains 20 residues. Germline V gives CDR1 SGHRS, CDR2 YFSETQ. J lost 1 base, V lost 0 bases, and 12 bases had no gene match. The PCR made use of 60 Vbeta and 13 Jbeta primers. Some clones are missing from TCRdb's copy, which holds only in-frame ones; the method was immunoSEQ multiplex PCR. This table holds 110,000 to 150,000 clones, about 10% found once. The chain uses TRBV5-1 and TRBJ1-5, with 11 positions matching TRBD1. This clonotype was obtained from a middle-aged man in good health and CMV-seronegative. Source material: PBMCs. The CDR3 DNA reads as TGCGCCAGCAGCTTGGGGCCGGGACAGGGGGATTTCGGGAGCAATCAGCCCCAGCATTTT. This codes for CASSLGPGQGDFGSNQPQHF.